This TCR beta chain is drawn from a study of cytomegalovirus exposure and HLA in healthy donors. Vbeta (60) and Jbeta (13) primers were used in the PCR. Profiled with immunoSEQ multiplex PCR; TCRdb holds only in-frame clones, not every one. The data contain tens of thousands of clones, about two thirds of them singletons. The V and J ends lost 4 bases and 5 bases, in that order; junction bases with no gene match: 5. This CDR3 is 15 amino acids long. The germline gives CDR1 LNHDA, CDR2 SQIVND (reference sequence). The J gene is TRBJ2-2, the V gene TRBV19; the match to TRBD1 covers 9 bases. Sequenced material: PBMCs. This sequence was found in a man in his 60s in good health and CMV-seronegative. This chain's CDR3 is CASSTGTGRTGELFF. The CDR3 DNA follows: TGTGCCAGTAGTACCGGGACAGGGAGGACCGGGGAGCTGTTTTTT.